This T cell receptor (beta chain) was captured in a study of shared clonotypes between healthy human individuals. Germline CDR1 is MGHRA and CDR2 is YSYEKL. This CDR3 is built from 16 residues. V lost 1 base and J lost 6, with 19 bases in between. Repertoires were generated with immunoSEQ multiplex PCR, while TCRdb's copy carries only in-frame clones and drops some. The sample shows roughly 1,800,000 clones, about 95% of them seen only once. CD45RO-negative, CCR7-selected cells formed the naive CD8 fraction, which excluded terminally differentiated effector memory CD45RA+ cells. This TCR was sampled from a man in his late teens or twenties in good health. The sequenced sample consisted of naive CD8+ T cells sorted from blood. This sequence joins TRBV4-1 and TRBJ2-7, with TRBD2 as a possible D gene (5 bases). The CDR3 sequence: CASSQALGGGRLEQYF. CDR3 nucleotides: TGCGCCAGCAGCCAAGCACTCGGAGGAGGCAGGCTCGAGCAGTACTTC.